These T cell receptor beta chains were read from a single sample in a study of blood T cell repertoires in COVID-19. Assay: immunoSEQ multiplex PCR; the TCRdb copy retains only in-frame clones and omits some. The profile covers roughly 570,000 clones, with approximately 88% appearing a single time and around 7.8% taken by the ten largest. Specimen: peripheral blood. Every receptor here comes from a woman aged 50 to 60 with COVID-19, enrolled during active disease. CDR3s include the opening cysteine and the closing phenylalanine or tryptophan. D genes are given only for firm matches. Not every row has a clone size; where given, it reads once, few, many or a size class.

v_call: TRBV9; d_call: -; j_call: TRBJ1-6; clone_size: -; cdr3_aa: CASSVTVNNSPLHF; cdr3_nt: TGTGCCAGCAGCGTGACAGTTAACAATTCACCCCTCCACTTT
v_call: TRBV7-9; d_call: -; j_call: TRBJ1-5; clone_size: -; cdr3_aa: CASSLQGPANQPQHF; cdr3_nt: TGTGCCAGCAGCTTACAGGGGCCGGCCAATCAGCCCCAGCATTTT
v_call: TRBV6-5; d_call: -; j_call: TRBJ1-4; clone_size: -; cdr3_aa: CASSTRWAGWEKLFF; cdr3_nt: TGTGCCAGCAGTACCCGCTGGGCAGGGTGGGAAAAACTGTTTTTT
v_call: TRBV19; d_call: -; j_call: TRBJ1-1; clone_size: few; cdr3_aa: CASSILARDAEAFF; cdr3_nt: TGTGCCAGTAGTATCCTCGCGAGGGATGCTGAAGCTTTCTTT
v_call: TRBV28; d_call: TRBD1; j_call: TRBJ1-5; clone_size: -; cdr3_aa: CASGTGNQPQHF; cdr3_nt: TGTGCCAGCGGGACAGGCAATCAGCCCCAGCATTTT
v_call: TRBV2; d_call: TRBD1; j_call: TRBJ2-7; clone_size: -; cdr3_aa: CASHRGYEQYF; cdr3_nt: TGTGCCAGCCACAGGGGGTACGAGCAGTACTTC
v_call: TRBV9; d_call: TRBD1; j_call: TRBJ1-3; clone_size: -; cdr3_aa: CASSVEAGGSYGNTIYF; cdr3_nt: TGTGCCAGCAGCGTAGAGGCAGGGGGTTCGTATGGAAACACCATATATTTT
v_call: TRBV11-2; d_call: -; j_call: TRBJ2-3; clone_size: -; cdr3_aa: CASEALTDTQYF; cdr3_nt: TGTGCCAGCGAAGCCCTCACAGATACGCAGTATTTT
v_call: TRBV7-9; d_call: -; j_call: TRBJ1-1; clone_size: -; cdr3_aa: CASSGIQENTEAFF; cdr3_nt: TGTGCCAGCAGCGGGATACAGGAGAACACTGAAGCTTTCTTT
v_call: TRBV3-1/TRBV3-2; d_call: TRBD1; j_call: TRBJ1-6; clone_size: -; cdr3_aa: CASSPTGFNSPLHF; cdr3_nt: TGTGCCAGCAGTCCGACAGGGTTTAATTCACCCCTCCACTTT
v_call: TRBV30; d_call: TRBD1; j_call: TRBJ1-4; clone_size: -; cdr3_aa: CASTARGKLFF; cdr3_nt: TGTGCCAGTACCGCCAGGGGGAAACTGTTTTTT
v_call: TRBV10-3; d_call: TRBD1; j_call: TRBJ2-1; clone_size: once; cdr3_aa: CAISESRQGDNEQFF; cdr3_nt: TGTGCCATCAGTGAGTCAAGACAGGGGGACAATGAGCAGTTCTTC
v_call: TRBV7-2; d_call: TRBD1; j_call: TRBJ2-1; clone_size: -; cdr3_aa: CASSLQGVISNEQFF; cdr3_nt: TGTGCCAGCAGCCTACAGGGGGTAATTAGCAATGAGCAGTTCTTC
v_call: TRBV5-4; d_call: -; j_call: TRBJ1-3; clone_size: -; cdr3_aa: CASSLGPGNTIYF; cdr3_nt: TGTGCCAGCAGCTTGGGGCCTGGAAACACCATATATTTT
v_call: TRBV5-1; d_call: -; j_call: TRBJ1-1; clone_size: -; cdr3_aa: CASSFRTENTEAFF; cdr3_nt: TGCGCCAGCAGCTTTAGGACAGAGAACACTGAAGCTTTCTTT